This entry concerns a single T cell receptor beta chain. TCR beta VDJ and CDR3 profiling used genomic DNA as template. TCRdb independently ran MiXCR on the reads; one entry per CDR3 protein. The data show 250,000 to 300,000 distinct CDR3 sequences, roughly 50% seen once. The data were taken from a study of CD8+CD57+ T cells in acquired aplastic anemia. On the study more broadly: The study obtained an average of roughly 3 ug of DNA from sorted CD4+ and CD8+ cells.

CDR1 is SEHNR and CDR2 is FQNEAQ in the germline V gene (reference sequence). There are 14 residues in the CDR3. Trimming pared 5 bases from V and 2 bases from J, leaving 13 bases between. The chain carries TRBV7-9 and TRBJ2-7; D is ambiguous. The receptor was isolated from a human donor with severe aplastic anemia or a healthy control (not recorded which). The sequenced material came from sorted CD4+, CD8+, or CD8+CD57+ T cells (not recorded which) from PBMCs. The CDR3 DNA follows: TGTGCCAGCAGCCCTGACGGATTTCCCTACGAGCAGTACTTC. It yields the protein CASSPDGFPYEQYF.